A selection of T cell receptor beta chains follows, all from one sample in a study of cytomegalovirus exposure and HLA in healthy donors. The method was immunoSEQ multiplex PCR; TCRdb's version includes in-frame clones alone and lacks a portion of them. Altogether some 120,000 clones are present, around 81% being singletons, with the ten largest covering 3.9%. The specimen sequenced was PBMCs. These receptors were taken from a woman aged 25-40 years in good health and CMV-seronegative. The CDR3 runs from the conserved cysteine through the conserved F or W. The order of the fields is D gene, V gene, J gene, clone size, CDR3 protein, CDR3 DNA. The D gene is left open where the match is weak. Size tells how often a clone was seen (once, few, many) or the class of an expanded clone, and some rows leave it out.

>.|TRBV6-5|TRBJ1-6|few
CASREYNSPLHF
TGTGCCAGCAGAGAGTATAATTCACCCCTCCACTTT
>TRBD1|TRBV2|TRBJ2-3|.
CASSLTSDRGADTQYF
TGTGCCAGCAGTCTTACCTCAGACAGGGGGGCAGATACGCAGTATTTT
>TRBD2|TRBV7-2|TRBJ2-7|.
CASRWGLAGERYEQYF
TGTGCCAGCCGCTGGGGGCTAGCGGGAGAGAGATACGAGCAGTACTTC
>.|TRBV21-1|TRBJ2-7|.
CASSKYTSLGQGDEQYF
TGTGCCAGCAGCAAATACACCTCCTTGGGACAGGGGGACGAGCAGTACTTC
>TRBD1|TRBV5-4|TRBJ2-7|.
CASSLPGQGSYEQYF
TGTGCCAGCAGCTTGCCGGGACAGGGAAGCTACGAGCAGTACTTC
>TRBD1|TRBV15|TRBJ1-5|.
CATRIQDRLNQPQHF
TGTGCCACCAGAATCCAGGACAGGCTCAATCAGCCCCAGCATTTT
>.|TRBV27|TRBJ2-7|few
CASGVAPSHEQYF
TGTGCCAGTGGTGTGGCCCCGTCGCACGAGCAGTACTTC
>.|TRBV18|TRBJ1-1|.
CASSPGRGYTEAFF
TGTGCCAGCTCACCCGGCCGGGGGTACACTGAAGCTTTCTTT
>TRBD1|TRBV27|TRBJ2-7|.
CASSPSAGGFYEQYF
TGTGCCAGCAGCCCAAGTGCAGGGGGCTTCTACGAGCAGTACTTC
>.|TRBV6-4|TRBJ1-5|.
CASSISGEGNQPQHF
TGTGCCAGCAGTATTTCCGGGGAAGGCAATCAGCCCCAGCATTTT
>.|TRBV5-1|TRBJ1-1|.
CASSLANRFGTEAFF
TGCGCCAGCAGCTTGGCGAACCGGTTTGGCACTGAAGCTTTCTTT
>.|TRBV9|TRBJ2-1|.
CASSVAVGTSYNEQFF
TGTGCCAGCAGCGTAGCGGTAGGGACTTCCTACAATGAGCAGTTCTTC
>TRBD2|TRBV28|TRBJ2-7|.
CASSSYSSGSGYEQYF
TGTGCCAGCAGTTCCTACTCTAGCGGGAGCGGGTACGAGCAGTACTTC
>.|TRBV5-8|TRBJ2-7|.
CASSLGRASSYEQYF
TGTGCCAGCAGCTTGGGCAGGGCGAGCTCCTACGAGCAGTACTTC
>TRBD2|TRBV2|TRBJ2-3|.
CASKAGGPLTDTQYF
TGTGCCAGCAAAGCGGGAGGCCCACTCACAGATACGCAGTATTTT
>.|TRBV7-9|TRBJ1-1|once
CASSLGQRKNTEAFF
TGTGCCAGCAGCTTAGGACAGAGGAAGAACACTGAAGCTTTCTTT
>.|TRBV4-1|TRBJ1-6|once
CASSQGEENSPLHF
TGCGCCAGCAGCCAAGGGGAGGAGAATTCACCCCTCCACTTT
>TRBD1|TRBV18|TRBJ2-1|.
CASSPQGQVFDEQFF
TGTGCCAGCTCCCCCCAGGGACAGGTTTTCGATGAGCAGTTCTTC
>.|TRBV28|TRBJ1-5|.
CASSLFREDQPQHF
TGTGCCAGCAGTTTATTCCGGGAGGACCAGCCCCAGCATTTT
>.|TRBV29-1|TRBJ1-1|.
CSVEYGVNTEAFF
TGCAGCGTTGAATACGGGGTAAACACTGAAGCTTTCTTT
>.|TRBV14|TRBJ2-3|.
CASSQDFRSTDTQYF
TGTGCCAGCAGCCAAGATTTCCGGAGCACAGATACGCAGTATTTT
>.|TRBV4-1|TRBJ1-5|.
CASSQDHSYGGISNQPQHF
TGCGCCAGCAGCCAAGATCATTCATATGGGGGGATAAGCAATCAGCCCCAGCATTTT
>TRBD1|TRBV5-1|TRBJ1-1|.
CASSLRTGGTEAFF
TGCGCCAGCAGCTTAAGGACAGGGGGCACTGAAGCTTTCTTT
>TRBD2|TRBV6-4|TRBJ2-7|.
CARDPVNRLAGPSGEQYF
TGTGCCAGGGATCCTGTCAACCGACTAGCGGGACCCAGTGGCGAGCAGTACTTC
>TRBD2|TRBV4-1|TRBJ2-5|.
CASSQDIAGNNQETQYF
TGCGCCAGCAGCCAAGATATAGCGGGAAATAACCAAGAGACCCAGTACTTC
>TRBD2|TRBV10-1|TRBJ2-7|.
CASSGSGTSGEQYF
TGCGCCAGCAGTGGTAGCGGGACCTCTGGGGAGCAGTACTTC
>TRBD2|TRBV19|TRBJ2-3|few
CASSFPSGSTDTQYF
TGTGCCAGTAGCTTCCCTAGCGGGAGCACAGATACGCAGTATTTT
>TRBD2|TRBV10-3|TRBJ2-3|.
CAISESGAGGLDTQYF
TGTGCCATCAGTGAGTCTGGCGCGGGAGGGCTCGATACGCAGTATTTT
>TRBD2|TRBV5-1|TRBJ2-7|.
CASSSGLAGNEQYF
TGCGCCAGCAGCTCGGGACTAGCGGGAAACGAGCAGTACTTC
>TRBD1|TRBV6-1|TRBJ2-2|.
CASKDRGIYGELFF
TGTGCCAGTAAGGACAGGGGAATATACGGGGAGCTGTTTTTT
>TRBD2|TRBV11-3|TRBJ2-3|few
CASSITSGSTDTQYF
TGTGCCAGCAGCATAACTAGCGGGAGCACAGATACGCAGTATTTT
>.|TRBV28|TRBJ2-1|once
CASSYSPNEQFF
TGTGCCAGCAGTTATAGCCCCAATGAGCAGTTCTTC
>TRBD1|TRBV4-3|TRBJ2-4|.
CASSQEVFLGNRGNDKNIQYF
TGCGCCAGCAGCCAAGAGGTCTTTCTCGGCAACAGGGGGAATGACAAAAACATTCAGTACTTC